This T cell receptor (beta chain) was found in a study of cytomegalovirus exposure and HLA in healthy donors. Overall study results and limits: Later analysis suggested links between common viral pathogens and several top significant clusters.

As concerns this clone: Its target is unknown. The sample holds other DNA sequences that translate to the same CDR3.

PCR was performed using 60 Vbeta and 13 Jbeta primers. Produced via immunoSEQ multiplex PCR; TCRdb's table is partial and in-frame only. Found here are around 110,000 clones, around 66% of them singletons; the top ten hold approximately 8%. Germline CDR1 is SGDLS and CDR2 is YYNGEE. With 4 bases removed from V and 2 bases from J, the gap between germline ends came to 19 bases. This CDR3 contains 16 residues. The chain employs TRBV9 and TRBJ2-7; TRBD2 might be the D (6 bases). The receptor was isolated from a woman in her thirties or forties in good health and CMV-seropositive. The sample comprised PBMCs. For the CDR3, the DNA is TGTGCCAGCAGCTCCACCGGGGATAGCGGTGCCTACGAGCAGTACTTC. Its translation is CASSSTGDSGAYEQYF. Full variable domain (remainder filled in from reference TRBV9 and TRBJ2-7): DSGVTQTPKHLITATGQRVTLRCSPRSGDLSVYWYQQSLDQGLQFLIQYYNGEERAKGNILERFSAQQFPDLHSELNLSSLELGDSALYFCASSSTGDSGAYEQYFGPGTRLTVT.